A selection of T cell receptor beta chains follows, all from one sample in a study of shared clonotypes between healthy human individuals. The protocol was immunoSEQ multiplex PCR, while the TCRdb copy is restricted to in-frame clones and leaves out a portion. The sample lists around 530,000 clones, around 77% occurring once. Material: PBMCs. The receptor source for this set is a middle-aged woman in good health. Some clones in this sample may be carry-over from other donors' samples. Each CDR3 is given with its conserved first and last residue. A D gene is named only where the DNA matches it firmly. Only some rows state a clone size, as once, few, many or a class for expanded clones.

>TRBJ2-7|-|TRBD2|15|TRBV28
TGTGCCAGCAGTTTTTTGATAGCGGGAGTCAACGAGCAGTACTTC
CASSFLIAGVNEQYF
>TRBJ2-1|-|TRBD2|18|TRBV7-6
TGTGCCAGCAGCTTAGCGCTTGCTAGCGGGAGGATCTACAATGAGCAGTTCTTC
CASSLALASGRIYNEQFF
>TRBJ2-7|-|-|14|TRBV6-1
TGTGCCAGCTGCCGACAGAACGAGGGCTACGAGCAGTACTTC
CASCRQNEGYEQYF
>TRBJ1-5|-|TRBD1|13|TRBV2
TGTGCCAGCAGTAAGGGGACAGGTCAGCCCCAGCATTTT
CASSKGTGQPQHF
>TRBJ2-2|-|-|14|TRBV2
TGTGCCAGCACGAACGAACTTAACACCGGGGAGCTGTTTTTT
CASTNELNTGELFF
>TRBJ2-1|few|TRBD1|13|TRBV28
TGTGCCAGCAGAGGGGACAGCTACAATGAGCAGTTCTTC
CASRGDSYNEQFF
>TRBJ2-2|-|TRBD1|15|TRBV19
TGTGCCAGTAGTAGGACAGGGGTTGACACCGGGGAGCTGTTTTTT
CASSRTGVDTGELFF
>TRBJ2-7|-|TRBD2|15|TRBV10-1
TGCGCCAGCAGTGAGATTACTAGCGGGAAGGGGGAGCAGTACTTC
CASSEITSGKGEQYF
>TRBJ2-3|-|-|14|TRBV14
TGTGCCAGCAGCCAAACCGGGGTCAGGGGTACGCAGTATTTT
CASSQTGVRGTQYF
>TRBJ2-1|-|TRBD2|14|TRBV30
TGTGCCTGGAACGGACTAGCGGGAGGCAATGAGCAGTTCTTC
CAWNGLAGGNEQFF
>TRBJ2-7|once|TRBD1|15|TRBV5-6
TGTGCCAGCAGCAGAATATACCGGGACAGCTACGAGCAGTACTTC
CASSRIYRDSYEQYF
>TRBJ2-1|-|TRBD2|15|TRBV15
TGTGCCACCAGCCTAGCGGACCTCTCCTACAATGAGCAGTTCTTC
CATSLADLSYNEQFF
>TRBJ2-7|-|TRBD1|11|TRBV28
TGTGCCAGCAGCCACAGGGGACAGCAGTACTTC
CASSHRGQQYF
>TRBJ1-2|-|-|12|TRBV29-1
TGCAGCGTTGAAGGAGGCGACCATGGCTACACCTTC
CSVEGGDHGYTF
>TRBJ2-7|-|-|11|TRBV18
TGTGCCAGCTCACCACTCTACGAGCAGTACTTC
CASSPLYEQYF
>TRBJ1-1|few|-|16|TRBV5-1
TGCGCCAGCAGGCCAGGCGAGGTGGTGGCGAACACTGAAGCTTTCTTT
CASRPGEVVANTEAFF
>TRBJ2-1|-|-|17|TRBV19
TGTGCCAGTAGTATTGGCCCTTCAAGAATCTCCTACAATGAGCAGTTCTTC
CASSIGPSRISYNEQFF
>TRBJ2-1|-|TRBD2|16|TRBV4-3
TGCGCCAGCAGCCCCAGAGGCCTAGCGGGAGGGTATGAGCAGTTCTTC
CASSPRGLAGGYEQFF
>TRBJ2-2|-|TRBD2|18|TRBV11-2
TGTGCCAGCAGCTCAAGTCCCTCCAGCGGGAGGGGAACCGGGGAGCTGTTTTTT
CASSSSPSSGRGTGELFF
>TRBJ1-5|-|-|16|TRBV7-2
TGTGCCAGCAGCTTAGCGATAGGACAGACTCATCAGCCCCAGCATTTT
CASSLAIGQTHQPQHF
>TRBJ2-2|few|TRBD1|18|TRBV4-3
TGCGCCAGCAGCCAGAGGCGGTTTGGACAGGGCGCCACCGGGGAGCTGTTTTTT
CASSQRRFGQGATGELFF
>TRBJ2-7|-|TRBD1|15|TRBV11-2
TGTGCCAGCAGCTCCGGCGTGCGACAGGGCGGGGAGCAGTACTTC
CASSSGVRQGGEQYF
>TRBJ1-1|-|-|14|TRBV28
TGTGCCAGCAGTTGGCCGGGGACGGGAACTGAAGCTTTCTTT
CASSWPGTGTEAFF
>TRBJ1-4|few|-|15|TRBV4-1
TGCGCCAGCAGCCAAGATTTCCAGAATAATGAAAAACTGTTTTTT
CASSQDFQNNEKLFF
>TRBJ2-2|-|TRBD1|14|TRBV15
TGTGCCACCAGCGGGACAGGGGCTGCCGGGGAGCTGTTTTTT
CATSGTGAAGELFF
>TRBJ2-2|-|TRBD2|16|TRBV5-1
TGCGCCAGCAGCTTGGGACTAGCGGGGGGCACCGGGGAGCTGTTTTTT
CASSLGLAGGTGELFF
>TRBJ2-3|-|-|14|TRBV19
TGTGCCAGTAGTAACGATCTTAGCACAGATACGCAGTATTTT
CASSNDLSTDTQYF